The 14 T cell receptor beta chains reported below all come from one sample, sequenced in a study of OX40 agonist ivuxolimab in advanced cancers. TCRdb's table, derived via immunoSEQ multiplex PCR, lists solely in-frame clones and lacks some. The sample has 52,000 or so clones; approximately 91% are singletons. This sample comprised CD4+ or CD8+ T cells sorted from blood, obtained in a trial of the OX40 agonist ivuxolimab. Source of these receptors: an adult with an advanced solid tumor such as melanoma, head and neck, liver or kidney cancer.

The genes are TRBV11-3 and TRBJ2-7; D gene ambiguous. The ends were cut back, 5 bases at V and 6 bases at J, with 14 bases in the middle. The CDR3 runs to 13 residues. CDR1 is SGHNT, CDR2 YENEEA, per germline. CDR3 bases: TGTGCCAGCAGCGTCGGACCACTTTCCGAGCAGTACGTC. Protein: CASSVGPLSEQYV.

This clone was observed a single time. The chain has TRBV28 and TRBJ1-2; D perhaps matches TRBD1 (6 bases). CDR3 size: 12 residues. V was shortened by 8 bases and J by 3 bases, with 10 bases between the two germline ends. CDR1 and CDR2 (germline): MDHEN, SYDVKM. This CDR3 reads CASAGDDYGYTF. Here the CDR3 DNA reads TGTGCCAGCGCAGGGGATGACTATGGCTACACCTTC.

The V gene is TRBV11-2, the J gene TRBJ1-2; no clear D. Germline loops: CDR1 SGHAT, CDR2 FQNNGV. The CDR3 has 16 amino acids. The ends were cut back, 5 bases at V and 3 bases at J, with 19 bases in the middle. CDR3 loop: CASSPPTGKIYYGYTF. The CDR3 DNA reads as TGTGCCAGCAGCCCTCCGACCGGGAAGATCTACTATGGCTACACCTTC.

The chain carries TRBV7-8 and TRBJ2-5, with 10 bases lining up with TRBD2. V lost 5 bases and J lost 2; bases outside the gene matches: 5. Germline CDR1 SGHVS, CDR2 FQNEAQ. This CDR3 region has 15 residues. As DNA, the CDR3 is TGTGCCAGCAGCCTTCTAGCGGGAGCGCAAGAGACCCAGTACTTC. As protein: CASSLLAGAQETQYF.

This sequence joins TRBV11-1 and TRBJ2-7; D is perhaps TRBD2 (5 bases). Looked up from germline, CDR1 is SGHAT and CDR2 is FQDESV (reference sequence). The CDR3 spans 13 residues. V lost 3 bases and J lost 1, with 7 bases in between. In DNA form, the CDR3 reads TGTGCCAGCAGCTTCCGGGGATCCTACGAGCAGTACGTC. As protein: CASSFRGSYEQYV.

V and J are TRBV28 and TRBJ2-3; tentative D call: TRBD2 (7 bases). Germline lookup yields CDR1 MDHEN and CDR2 SYDVKM. This CDR3 has 16 residues. The V gene lost 4 bases and the J gene lost 2 bases, with 16 bases spanning the gap. This CDR3 reads CASSSSGGSHTDTQYF. CDR3 in DNA: TGTGCCAGCAGTTCCTCGGGGGGCAGCCACACAGATACGCAGTATTTT.

This clone was seen a few times. The V gene is TRBV6-6, the J gene TRBJ2-7; 8 bases are a match to TRBD1. The germline V gene encodes CDR1 MNHNY and CDR2 SVGAGI (reference sequence). The CDR3 is made up of 13 amino acids. With V trimmed by 5 bases and J by 2 bases, 2 bases remained unmatched. The CDR3 nucleotides read TGTGCCAGCAGTACAGGGGGACCCTACGAGCAGTACTTC. Encoded protein: CASSTGGPYEQYF.

The chain combines TRBV7-2 with TRBJ2-1; 15 bases line up with TRBD2. Germline CDR1 SGHTA, CDR2 FQGNSA. The trim removed 5 bases at V and 4 bases at J, leaving 3 bases unmatched. The CDR3 consists of 16 residues. The chain's CDR3 is CASSGLAGGLYNEQFF. The CDR3 region has the DNA TGTGCCAGCAGCGGACTAGCGGGAGGGCTTTACAATGAGCAGTTCTTC.

The V and J genes are TRBV6-5 and TRBJ1-1; D gene ambiguous. V was clipped by 0 bases and J by 4 bases, with 9 bases between them. This CDR3 spans 14 amino acids. Germline V gene data show CDR1 as MNHEY and CDR2 as SVGAGI. CDR3 DNA sequence: TGTGCCAGCAGTTACTCGGTAGTCGTCACTGAAGCTTTCTTT. Amino acids: CASSYSVVVTEAFF.

V gene TRBV6-1 combines with J gene TRBJ1-5; D gene unclear. Trimming took 8 bases from V and 0 from J, leaving 11 bases between them. The CDR3 totals 14 residues. Germline V gene sequence: CDR1 MNHNS, CDR2 SASEGT. CDR3 region: CASVAGYSNQPQHF. The CDR3 DNA follows: TGTGCCAGCGTAGCCGGTTATAGCAATCAGCCCCAGCATTTT.

The rearrangement joins TRBV27 to TRBJ2-1; tentative D call: TRBD2 (6 bases). Germline V gene lookup returns CDR1 MNHEY and CDR2 SMNVEV (reference sequence). This CDR3 is 14 amino acids long. The V gene lost 8 bases and the J gene lost 2 bases, with 13 bases spanning the gap. CDR3 in DNA: TGTGCCAGCGGAGGGATATCTACCTACAATGAGCAGTTCTTC. Its translation: CASGGISTYNEQFF.

This clone came up once. This chain links TRBV4-1 with TRBJ1-5; D is unresolved. Trimming shortened V by 2 bases and J by 0 bases, and 17 bases separated the two germline ends. Germline CDR1 is MGHRA and CDR2 is YSYEKL. The CDR3 loop spans 18 amino acids. The CDR3 region has the DNA TGCGCCAGCAGCCAACCCGGGAGAAGAATTTATAGCAATCAGCCCCAGCATTTT. Protein sequence: CASSQPGRRIYSNQPQHF.

In this sample, this clone turned up once. This rearrangement joins TRBV2 to TRBJ1-1, with 11 bases lining up with TRBD1. This CDR3 region has 14 residues. Germline CDR1 reads SNHLY; CDR2 reads FYNNEI. The V and J ends lost 6 bases and 3 bases, in that order; junction bases with no gene match: 3. The CDR3 nucleotides read TGTGCCAGCAGGGGGGACAGGGGGGACACTGAAGCTTTCTTT. The encoded protein is CASRGDRGDTEAFF.

This rearrangement joins TRBV5-1 to TRBJ1-2; TRBD1 is a possible D gene (6 bases). Deletions cut 2 bases from V and 0 bases from J, with 17 bases between. This CDR3 spans 17 amino acids. Germline V lookup: CDR1 SGHRS, CDR2 YFSETQ. The CDR3 nucleotides read TGCGCCAGCAGCTTCACAGGGCAATACGGAGCTAACTATGGCTACACCTTC. This translates into CASSFTGQYGANYGYTF.